The next 32 T cell receptor beta chains were all read from a single sample in a study of PD-1 blockade in classical Hodgkin lymphoma. All trial patients relapsed after autologous stem cell transplantation. Assay used: immunoSEQ multiplex PCR; TCRdb lists only in-frame clones, some missing. The sample includes about 94,000 clones, 89% seen only once; the top ten take around a tenth. This sample comprised peripheral blood mononuclear cells (PBMCs), obtained before the second cycle of nivolumab. The receptors were gathered from a human donor with classical Hodgkin lymphoma.

The chain employs TRBV29-1 and TRBJ2-5; D is unresolved. In germline, CDR1 is SQVTM, CDR2 ANQGSEA. Trimming removed 4 bases at V and 3 bases at J, with 9 bases between. This CDR3 is 12 amino acids long. The CDR3 loop is CSVVVQKETQYF. The CDR3 DNA reads as TGCAGCGTTGTAGTACAAAAAGAGACCCAGTACTTC.

V gene TRBV6-4 combines with J gene TRBJ1-2; D is ambiguous. Germline V gene lookup returns CDR1 MRHNA and CDR2 SNTAGT. This CDR3 contains 15 residues. Trimming shortened V by 0 bases and J by 7 bases, and 15 bases separated the two germline ends. This CDR3 reads CASSDSPGVVTGYTF. The CDR3 nucleotides read TGTGCCAGCAGTGACTCCCCAGGAGTCGTTACTGGCTACACCTTC.

The chain uses TRBV4-1 and TRBJ2-1; tentatively, D is TRBD1 or TRBD2 (5 bases each). Trimming took 2 bases from V and 14 from J, leaving 19 bases between them. Germline CDR1 and CDR2: MGHRA and YSYEKL. This CDR3 has 14 residues. The CDR3: CASSQSIEGRREFF. In nucleotides, the CDR3 is TGCGCCAGCAGCCAATCCATCGAGGGGCGCCGGGAGTTCTTC.

The rearrangement joins TRBV7-2 to TRBJ2-7; 13 bases match TRBD2. The V gene's germline CDR1 is SGHTA and CDR2 FQGNSA. The CDR3 sequence is 15 residues long. V shed 5 bases and J 7 bases; nucleotides not matched to a gene: 8. CDR3 region: CASSHGLAGVGEQYF. The CDR3 nucleotides read TGTGCCAGCAGCCACGGACTAGCGGGAGTAGGTGAGCAGTACTTC. The variable domain in full, completed from reference TRBV7-2 and TRBJ2-7, reads GAGVSQSPSNKVTEKGKDVELRCDPISGHTALYWYRQSLGQGLEFLIYFQGNSAPDKSGLPSDRFSAERTGGSVSTLTIQRTQQEDSAVYLCASSHGLAGVGEQYFGPGTRLTVT.

CDR3 sequence reads: CASSLVTENTEAFF. The CDR3 DNA sequence: TGTGCCAGCAGCTTAGTTACAGAGAACACTGAAGCTTTCTTT. V and J are TRBV7-9 and TRBJ1-1, with unresolved D. Germline CDR1 reads SEHNR; CDR2 reads FQNEAQ (reference sequence). This CDR3 spans 14 amino acids. Deletions cut 1 base from V and 1 base from J, with 7 bases between.

V gene TRBV2 combines with J gene TRBJ2-5, with D unresolved. Trimming cost V 7 bases and J 2 bases, with 8 bases left between them. The CDR3 runs 12 residues. Per germline, CDR1 SNHLY and CDR2 FYNNEI. The CDR3 spells CASIAVQETQYF. DNA of the CDR3: TGTGCCAGCATTGCAGTACAAGAGACCCAGTACTTC.

On this clone itself: Other DNA variants within this sample encode the same CDR3. The chain couples TRBV5-4 to TRBJ2-7; unclear D gene. Trimming cost V 0 bases and J 0 bases, with 4 bases left between them. This CDR3 is built from 13 residues. Germline CDR1 and CDR2: SGHNT and YYREEE (reference sequence). DNA for the CDR3: TGTGCCAGCAGCTTGGCTGGCTCCTACGAGCAGTACTTC. Translated, it gives CASSLAGSYEQYF.

V gene TRBV11-1 combines with J gene TRBJ2-2, with D possibly being TRBD2 (7 bases). CDR1 and CDR2 (germline): SGHAT, FQDESV (reference sequence). Trimming removed 0 bases from V and 4 bases from J, with 9 bases in between. The CDR3 sequence is 15 residues long. CDR3 region: CASSLAGGLTGELFF. Written as DNA, the CDR3 is TGTGCCAGCAGCTTAGCGGGGGGGCTCACCGGGGAGCTGTTTTTT.

This clone occurred once. The chain uses TRBV6-1 and TRBJ2-3; 8 nucleotides agree with TRBD1. The ends lost 10 bases at V and 6 bases at J; junction bases unmatched: 9. Germline lookup yields CDR1 MNHNS and CDR2 SASEGT. This CDR3 has 13 residues. The CDR3 sequence is CATLTGDADTQYF. The DNA of the CDR3 is TGTGCCACCCTGACAGGGGACGCGGATACGCAGTATTTT.

The V call is TRBV5-4, the J call TRBJ2-5; D remains ambiguous. The length of the CDR3 is 13 residues. Trimming left V 0 bases short and J 2 bases short, with 5 bases between. Germline loops: CDR1 SGHNT, CDR2 YYREEE (reference sequence). CDR3 DNA sequence: TGTGCCAGCAGCTTGGGCAAGCAAGAGACCCAGTACTTC. Translating gives CASSLGKQETQYF.

The chain links TRBV27 to TRBJ2-3; no firm D call. This CDR3 spans 14 amino acids. Between the trimmed V and J ends, which lost 2 bases and 1 base, there was a span of 7 bases. In germline, CDR1 is MNHEY, CDR2 SMNVEV (reference sequence). The CDR3 region is CASSLLGGTDTQYF. The CDR3 coding sequence is TGTGCCAGCAGTTTACTAGGAGGCACAGATACGCAGTATTTT.

CDR3 DNA: TGCGCCAGCAACTCCCGGTTAGGGGGCATTCAGTACTTC. It yields the protein CASNSRLGGIQYF. The J gene is TRBJ2-4, the V gene TRBV10-1, with D perhaps TRBD1 (6 bases). Trimming removed 7 bases from V and 9 bases from J, with 16 bases in between. This CDR3 has 13 residues. Germline-derived CDR1 and CDR2 are WNHNN and SYGVQD (reference sequence).

This clone was seen only once. An end of the junction differs from the germline gene, which may be a read error. The rearrangement uses TRBV7-9 and TRBJ1-1; D call uncertain. Germline assignment: CDR1 SEHNR and CDR2 FQNEAQ (reference sequence). The CDR3 covers 13 residues. CDR3 protein: CASSLDLQQGEGF. In DNA form, the CDR3 reads TGTGCCAGCAGCTTAGATCTACAGCAAGGTGAGGGCTTT.

In this sample, this clone turned up once. This CDR3 reads CASSVGVGNTIYF. Here the CDR3 DNA reads TGTGCCAGCAGCGTAGGTGTGGGAAACACCATATATTTT. The V and J genes are TRBV9 and TRBJ1-3; D unresolved. Trimming stripped 0 bases from V and 4 bases from J, with 5 bases between. Germline values: CDR1 SGDLS, CDR2 YYNGEE. The CDR3 consists of 13 residues.

This clone showed up just once. This chain's CDR3 is CASGKGQLTYEQYF. CDR3 DNA sequence: TGTGCCAGCGGTAAGGGACAGCTCACCTACGAGCAGTACTTC. The chain couples TRBV2 to TRBJ2-7, with TRBD1 matching 7 bases. V was pared by 8 bases and J by 2 bases, with 9 bases of the junction left unmatched. The length of the CDR3 is 14 residues. CDR1 and CDR2 (germline): SNHLY, FYNNEI. Based on the CDR3 plus reference TRBV2 and TRBJ2-7, the full variable domain is EPEVTQTPSHQVTQMGQEVILRCVPISNHLYFYWYRQILGQKVEFLVSFYNNEISEKSEIFDDQFSVERPDGSNFTLKIRSTKLEDSAMYFCASGKGQLTYEQYFGPGTRLTVT.

J is TRBJ1-4 and V is TRBV30; tentatively, D is TRBD1 (6 bases). This CDR3 has 18 amino acids. Germline values: CDR1 GTSNPN, CDR2 SVGIG (reference sequence). V lost 2 bases and J lost 0, with 19 bases in between. The CDR3 region has the DNA TGTGCCTGGAGTCGAGGGGGTAGCGCTCTCGCAACTAATGAAAAACTGTTTTTT. This gives the protein CAWSRGGSALATNEKLFF.

The chain links TRBV7-8 to TRBJ1-1; 7 nucleotides align to TRBD1. The CDR3 spans 16 residues. The germline V gene has CDR1 SGHVS and CDR2 FQNEAQ. The V segment lost 5 bases and the J segment 6 bases; nucleotides outside the gene matches: 15. Here the CDR3 reads CASSPHTGDPSAEAFF. CDR3 nucleotide sequence: TGTGCCAGCAGCCCCCACACAGGGGACCCTTCCGCTGAAGCTTTCTTT.

This clone was counted between two and nine times. The chain employs TRBV7-2 and TRBJ2-3; 12 bases fit TRBD2. The junction had 13 bases not matched to a gene; V was cut back by 5 bases and J by 10 bases. The germline CDR1 and CDR2 sequences are SGHTA and FQGNSA. The CDR3 covers 16 residues. For the CDR3, the DNA is TGTGCCAGCAGCCACCAGACTAGCGGGAGTACGTATGCGCAGTATTTT. Protein: CASSHQTSGSTYAQYF.

V is TRBV28 and J is TRBJ2-5; 8 bases map to TRBD2. The CDR3 extends over 16 amino acids. The V segment lost 7 bases and the J segment 5 bases; nucleotides outside the gene matches: 15. The V gene's germline CDR1 is MDHEN and CDR2 SYDVKM. CDR3 DNA: TGTGCCAGCATTATCTCGGGAGGGGGGCGTGGGGAGACCCAGTACTTC. Protein sequence: CASIISGGGRGETQYF.

This clone is a singleton in its sample. CDR3 amino acids: CATSREGGGLGTYEQYF. Written as DNA, the CDR3 is TGTGCCACCAGCAGAGAAGGCGGGGGGCTGGGAACCTACGAGCAGTACTTC. V and J are TRBV15 and TRBJ2-7, with TRBD2 matching over 8 bases. The CDR3 extends over 17 amino acids. Trimming removed 0 bases from V and 2 bases from J; junction bases left unmatched: 9. Germline V gene lookup returns CDR1 LNHNV and CDR2 YYDKDF (reference sequence).

The chain employs TRBV7-3 and TRBJ2-1; the match to TRBD2 covers 11 bases. The germline gives CDR1 SGHTA, CDR2 FQGTGA. Trimming at V came to 4 bases and at J to 9 bases, leaving 11 bases not matched to a gene. The CDR3 sequence is 16 residues long. CDR3 sequence: CASSSPGLAVLVEQFF. CDR3 nucleotides: TGTGCCAGCAGCTCGCCGGGACTAGCGGTTTTGGTTGAGCAGTTCTTC.

The chain has TRBV6-6 and TRBJ2-7; the D gene is possibly TRBD2 (5 bases). CDR3 length equals 13 residues. Germline CDR1 and CDR2: MNHNY and SVGAGI (reference sequence). V gave up 1 base and J gave up 5 bases, with 9 bases separating them. In DNA, the CDR3 is TGTGCCAGCAGTTACTTACTAGTTCACGAGCAGTACTTC. Translated: CASSYLLVHEQYF.

The rearrangement joins TRBV9 to TRBJ2-2; no clear D gene. CDR1 is SGDLS, CDR2 YYNGEE, per germline. CDR3 length: 16 residues. V lost 0 bases to trimming and J lost 3 bases, with 12 bases between them. DNA for the CDR3: TGTGCCAGCAGCGTAGTAGGGCAACCCTACACCGGGGAGCTGTTTTTT. Translating it yields CASSVVGQPYTGELFF.

The rearrangement uses TRBV7-8 and TRBJ1-1; D is unclear. Germline CDR1 and CDR2: SGHVS and FQNEAQ. This CDR3 has 13 residues. V shed 6 bases and J shed 2 bases, with 10 bases lying between them. CDR3 sequence (DNA): TGTGCCAGCAGAATGGATAGCAACACTGAAGCTTTCTTT. Amino acids: CASRMDSNTEAFF. The full variable domain, with the rest looked up from reference TRBV7-8 and TRBJ1-1, is GAGVSQSPRYKVAKRGQDVALRCDPISGHVSLFWYQQALGQGPEFLTYFQNEAQLDKSGLPSDRFFAERPEGSVSTLKIQRTQQEDSAVYLCASRMDSNTEAFFGQGTRLTVV.

The rearrangement links TRBV5-4 to TRBJ2-5, with D possibly TRBD1 on 7 matching bases. The germline V gene encodes CDR1 SGHNT and CDR2 YYREEE (reference sequence). V was cut by 5 bases and J by 5 bases, with 22 bases left in between. The CDR3 loop spans 16 amino acids. The DNA for the CDR3 is TGTGCCAGCAGAGGAGGCGGGACAGTGGGGAGGGAGACCCAGTACTTC. It translates to CASRGGGTVGRETQYF.

The CDR3 region has the DNA TGTGCCAGCAGTTACGGGAATAACTATGGCTACACCTTC. Protein: CASSYGNNYGYTF. This chain joins TRBV6-5 and TRBJ1-2; no definite D call. Germline values: CDR1 MNHEY, CDR2 SVGAGI. The V end lost 2 bases, the J end lost 1 base, and 5 bases lay between the germline ends. This CDR3 region has 13 residues.

The rearrangement joins TRBV19 to TRBJ2-1; 11 bases map to TRBD2. CDR1 and CDR2 (germline): LNHDA, SQIVND (reference sequence). This CDR3 has 17 amino acids. Trimming took 1 base from V and 1 from J; bases not matched to a gene: 3. CDR3 coding DNA: TGTGCCAGTAGTATAGGACTAGCGGGGTCATCCTACAATGAGCAGTTCTTC. This sequence encodes CASSIGLAGSSYNEQFF.

The rearrangement links TRBV5-6 to TRBJ2-7, with TRBD1 matching 11 bases. The CDR3 spans 16 residues. Trimming at V came to 2 bases and at J to 2 bases, leaving 6 bases not matched to a gene. CDR1 SGHDT and CDR2 YYEEEE come from the germline V gene. The CDR3 coding sequence is TGTGCCAGCAGCTTTTCAGGACAGGGGGCACCCTACGAGCAGTACTTC. It specifies CASSFSGQGAPYEQYF.

The gene calls are TRBV23-1 and TRBJ2-7; D possibly matches TRBD1 or TRBD2 (5 bases each). Being an ORF, TRBV23-1 has a function that is uncertain. Trimming removed 1 base from V and 6 bases from J, with 22 bases in between. This CDR3 has 17 residues. The CDR3 region is CASSQWVEGQGAGEQYF. The CDR3 nucleotides are TGCGCCAGCAGTCAATGGGTTGAGGGCCAGGGTGCGGGCGAGCAGTACTTC.

The chain links TRBV2 to TRBJ2-5; 9 bases align to TRBD1. V dropped 7 bases and J dropped 3; count of bases not matched to a gene: 6. The CDR3 covers 14 residues. Germline loops: CDR1 SNHLY, CDR2 FYNNEI. As DNA, the CDR3 is TGTGCCAGCACTCCTCGGGACAGGGAAGAGACCCAGTACTTC. As protein: CASTPRDREETQYF.

V and J are TRBV5-1 and TRBJ2-7, with TRBD2 matching 10 bases. The V segment lost 3 bases and the J segment 6 bases; nucleotides outside the gene matches: 6. The CDR3 has 14 amino acids. In germline, CDR1 is SGHRS, CDR2 YFSETQ. DNA for the CDR3: TGCGCCAGCAGCTCTAGCGGGAGTTGGAGCGAGCAGTACTTC. Translation: CASSSSGSWSEQYF.

The rearrangement uses TRBV19 and TRBJ1-1, with 11 bases aligning to TRBD1. CDR3 length equals 15 residues. From germline, CDR1 is LNHDA and CDR2 SQIVND (reference sequence). The trim removed 3 bases at V and 4 bases at J, leaving 4 bases unmatched. DNA of the CDR3: TGTGCCAGTAGTATGGGACAGGGGGTAGGCACTGAAGCTTTCTTT. It codes for CASSMGQGVGTEAFF.